These 3 T cell receptor beta chains were all obtained from the same sample, sequenced in a study of T-cell memory formation after mild COVID-19. Each CDR3 protein is one row after TCRdb ran MiXCR on the 5' RACE reads. The sample has more than 450,000 distinct CDR3 sequences, about a sixth seen once; the top ten hold about 12%. Material: PBMCs or a T cell subset sorted from them (not recorded which). These TCRs come from an adult woman who had mild COVID-19 (a few samples of this study predate the infection). Cell type and time point are not known.

The rearrangement joins TRBV5-1 to TRBJ2-2, with D uncertain. The CDR3 length is 15 residues. V was clipped by 2 bases and J by 1 base, with 9 bases between them. CDR1 is SGHRS, CDR2 YFSETQ, per germline. CDR3 region: CASSFRTMNTGELFF. For the CDR3, the DNA is TGCGCCAGCAGCTTCAGGACCATGAACACCGGGGAGCTGTTTTTT.

The chain links TRBV5-1 to TRBJ2-2, with TRBD1 matching over 10 bases. The junction had 9 bases not matched to a gene; V was cut back by 4 bases and J by 9 bases. The V gene's germline CDR1 is SGHRS and CDR2 YFSETQ. CDR3 size: 15 residues. The CDR3 here is CASSPDRGRIWELFF. For the CDR3, the DNA is TGCGCCAGCAGCCCAGACAGGGGGCGAATTTGGGAGCTGTTTTTT.

The gene calls are TRBV12-3 or TRBV12-4 and TRBJ1-2; D gene uncertain. The CDR3 runs to 13 residues. Trimming took off 6 bases at V and 7 bases at J, with 15 bases between the two ends. The CDR3 spells CASSLTEKSGYTF. CDR3 in DNA: TGTGCCAGCAGCCTTACAGAAAAAAGTGGCTACACCTTC.